The text below deals with one TCR beta chain. The antigen is unknown. Whole-study findings and limits: The TCR gene usage of tumor memory CD4+ T cells clustered together with blood and lymph node memory CD4+ cells and with lymph node naive CD4+ cells.

MiXCR was run by TCRdb on the 5' RACE reads, yielding one entry per CDR3 protein. The data contain about 54,000 distinct CDR3 sequences, 15% to 20% of them singletons. Germline CDR1 is KGHDR and CDR2 is SFDVKD. V trimming: 9 bases; J trimming: 3 bases; junction bases outside the gene matches: 6. The CDR3 consists of 14 residues. The chain couples TRBV24-1 to TRBJ1-1, with 10 bases aligning to TRBD1. The sequencing sample was made of naive CD4+ T cells sorted from blood. The sample's subset: naive CD4+ T cells, CD4+CD45RA+CD25-. This receptor was taken from a female donor with breast cancer. The CDR3 spells CATQTGGRDTEAFF. For the CDR3, the DNA is TGTGCCACCCAGACAGGGGGCCGGGACACTGAAGCTTTCTTT.